The 25 T cell receptor beta chains presented below share a single source sample, sequenced in a study of OX40 agonist ivuxolimab in advanced cancers. Here immunoSEQ multiplex PCR was the method, and the copy in TCRdb shows in-frame clones only, minus some. The table lists over 100,000 clones, roughly 95% of them singletons, with about 0.15% in the top ten. This specimen was CD4+ or CD8+ T cells sorted from blood, taken in a trial of the OX40 agonist ivuxolimab. The origin of the receptors is an adult with an advanced solid tumor such as melanoma, head and neck, liver or kidney cancer.

The chain is built from TRBV7-9 and TRBJ1-4; possible D gene TRBD1, 5 bases. Deletions cut 7 bases from V and 0 bases from J, with 12 bases between. Germline V lookup: CDR1 SEHNR, CDR2 FQNEAQ (reference sequence). The CDR3 runs to 15 residues. CDR3 in amino acids: CASNPGVATNEKLFF. CDR3 coding DNA: TGTGCCAGCAACCCGGGGGTCGCAACTAATGAAAAACTGTTTTTT.

V and J are TRBV5-4 and TRBJ1-2; maybe TRBD1 (5 bases). Germline CDR1 reads SGHNT; CDR2 reads YYREEE (reference sequence). The length of the CDR3 is 14 residues. V lost 4 bases, J lost 7 bases, and 17 bases lay in between. The CDR3 sequence is CASSPQQGRGGYTF. DNA of the CDR3: TGTGCCAGCAGCCCCCAGCAGGGAAGGGGTGGCTACACCTTC.

J is TRBJ2-7 and V is TRBV25-1; 10 bases match TRBD1. Germline loops: CDR1 MGHDK, CDR2 SYGVNS. The V segment lost 3 bases and the J segment 3 bases; nucleotides outside the gene matches: 11. The length of the CDR3 is 17 residues. This CDR3 reads CASSDSYGTGAFYEQYF. In DNA form, the CDR3 reads TGTGCCAGCAGTGACTCTTACGGGACAGGGGCGTTCTACGAGCAGTACTTC.

The chain recombines TRBV30 with TRBJ2-7; D is unclear. The germline V and J ends were trimmed by 0 bases and 5 bases, with 5 bases remaining between them. This CDR3 spans 11 amino acids. Germline CDR1 reads GTSNPN; CDR2 reads SVGIG (reference sequence). CDR3 in amino acids: CAWSVSNEQYF. CDR3 DNA sequence: TGTGCCTGGAGTGTAAGCAACGAGCAGTACTTC.

The J gene is TRBJ2-1, the V gene TRBV18; D is perhaps TRBD1 (6 bases). V was clipped by 6 bases and J by 1 base, with 10 bases between them. The CDR3 sequence is 14 residues long. Germline V CDR1 and CDR2: KGHSH, LQKENI. In DNA, the CDR3 is TGTGCCAGCTCTAGACAGGCTTCCTACAATGAGCAGTTCTTC. This gives the protein CASSRQASYNEQFF.

The V call is TRBV4-3, the J call TRBJ1-1, with unresolved D. Germline-derived CDR1 and CDR2 are LGHNA and YSLEER. Between the trimmed V and J ends, which lost 3 bases and 0 bases, there was a span of 14 bases. CDR3 size: 16 residues. CDR3 coding DNA: TGCGCCAGCAGCCATTCTCTAGGGCAGCTGAACACTGAAGCTTTCTTT. Protein sequence: CASSHSLGQLNTEAFF.

The V call is TRBV5-1, the J call TRBJ2-3; D ambiguous. The germline V gene encodes CDR1 SGHRS and CDR2 YFSETQ. The CDR3 consists of 11 residues. V shed 2 bases and J shed 2 bases, with 0 bases lying between them. CDR3 residues: CASSFTDTQYF. As DNA, the CDR3 is TGCGCCAGCAGCTTCACAGATACGCAGTATTTT.

This clone came up once. The chain uses TRBV7-8 and TRBJ1-3, with TRBD1 identical over 7 bases. J lost 0 bases, V lost 2 bases, and 10 bases had no gene match. Germline-derived CDR1 and CDR2 are SGHVS and FQNEAQ. CDR3 size: 18 residues. CDR3 region: CASSLLMGQSFSGNTIYF. As DNA, the CDR3 is TGTGCCAGCAGCTTACTAATGGGACAGTCCTTCTCTGGAAACACCATATATTTT. The entire variable domain, with the rest obtained from reference TRBV7-8 and TRBJ1-3, is as follows: GAGVSQSPRYKVAKRGQDVALRCDPISGHVSLFWYQQALGQGPEFLTYFQNEAQLDKSGLPSDRFFAERPEGSVSTLKIQRTQQEDSAVYLCASSLLMGQSFSGNTIYFGEGSWLTVV.

This CDR3 reads CASKRTVNEKLFF. Here the CDR3 DNA reads TGTGCCAGCAAAAGGACAGTTAATGAAAAACTGTTTTTT. This chain connects TRBV25-1 to TRBJ1-4, with D possibly matching TRBD1 (6 bases). Trimming left V 7 bases short and J 4 bases short, with 10 bases between. The CDR3 is 13 amino acids. Germline CDR1 is MGHDK and CDR2 is SYGVNS. Full variable domain (rest looked up from reference TRBV25-1 and TRBJ1-4): EADIYQTPRYLVIGTGKKITLECSQTMGHDKMYWYQQDPGMELHLIHYSYGVNSTEKGDLSSESTVSRIRTEHFPLTLESARPSHTSQYLCASKRTVNEKLFFGSGTQLSVL.

The chain links TRBV29-1 to TRBJ1-2; perhaps TRBD1 as D (5 bases). The germline gives CDR1 SQVTM, CDR2 ANQGSEA. The CDR3 runs to 12 residues. V was shortened by 2 bases and J by 6 bases, with 10 bases between the two germline ends. CDR3 sequence: CSVEHGGDGYTF. The CDR3 nucleotides read TGCAGCGTTGAACACGGAGGGGATGGCTACACCTTC.

The V gene is TRBV19, the J gene TRBJ1-1; 8 nucleotides agree with TRBD1. CDR3 length: 19 amino acids. V trimming: 7 bases; J trimming: 0 bases; junction bases outside the gene matches: 19. Germline lookup yields CDR1 LNHDA and CDR2 SQIVND (reference sequence). The CDR3 bases are TGTGCCAGTACCAGAATTCAGGGGGCGGCCGGTCGGATGAACACTGAAGCTTTCTTT. Translating gives CASTRIQGAAGRMNTEAFF.

The chain is built from TRBV18 and TRBJ2-3; D is unclear. V was cut by 1 base and J by 1 base, with 6 bases left in between. Per the germline V gene, CDR1 is KGHSH and CDR2 is LQKENI. The CDR3 contains 14 residues. The CDR3 here is CASSPQVGTDTQYF. The CDR3 DNA reads TGTGCCAGCTCACCACAAGTGGGCACAGATACGCAGTATTTT.

CDR3 coding DNA: TGTGCCAGCGGGGACCCGGGACTAGGGACAGATACGCAGTATTTT. Amino acid sequence: CASGDPGLGTDTQYF. This chain uses TRBV5-4 with TRBJ2-3; 8 bases are shared with TRBD2. CDR1 and CDR2 (germline): SGHNT, YYREEE (reference sequence). There are 15 residues in the CDR3. V gave up 7 bases and J gave up 3 bases; unmatched junction bases: 10.

This chain joins TRBV19 and TRBJ2-3; tentatively, D is TRBD1 (5 bases). The germline V and J ends were trimmed by 5 bases and 3 bases, with 21 bases remaining between them. The germline V gene encodes CDR1 LNHDA and CDR2 SQIVND (reference sequence). The CDR3 is 17 residues long. The CDR3 DNA follows: TGTGCCAGTAGTGCGATCAGGGTGGCAGGTAGGACAGATACGCAGTATTTT. It is translated as CASSAIRVAGRTDTQYF.

V is TRBV4-1 and J is TRBJ1-4; D unclear. V gave up 0 bases and J gave up 5 bases, with 13 bases separating them. Germline V gene sequence: CDR1 MGHRA, CDR2 YSYEKL. The CDR3 runs 16 residues. CDR3 protein: CASSQDGTVGNEKLFF. As DNA, the CDR3 is TGCGCCAGCAGCCAAGATGGAACGGTGGGAAATGAAAAACTGTTTTTT.

J is TRBJ2-2 and V is TRBV6-1, with TRBD1 matching 10 bases. The CDR3 extends over 15 amino acids. Germline trimming cut 6 bases from V and 3 bases from J; bases unmatched to any gene: 4. Per germline, CDR1 MNHNS and CDR2 SASEGT. The CDR3 reads CASRRQGADTGELFF. CDR3 nucleotide sequence: TGTGCCAGCAGGAGACAGGGGGCGGACACCGGGGAGCTGTTTTTT.

The J gene is TRBJ2-7, the V gene TRBV7-9; TRBD2 matches at 9 bases. This CDR3 has 16 amino acids. Germline CDR1 is SEHNR and CDR2 is FQNEAQ (reference sequence). Losses at the gene ends were 5 bases for V and 4 bases for J; bases not matched to a gene: 12. CDR3 in amino acids: CASSKEVAGEVYEQYF. CDR3 sequence (DNA): TGTGCCAGCAGCAAAGAGGTAGCGGGAGAAGTGTACGAGCAGTACTTC. The variable domain in full, with the rest retrieved from reference TRBV7-9 and TRBJ2-7, is DTGVSQNPRHKITKRGQNVTFRCDPISEHNRLYWYRQTLGQGPEFLTYFQNEAQLEKSRLLSDRFSAERPKGSFSTLEIQRTEQGDSAMYLCASSKEVAGEVYEQYFGPGTRLTVT.

This chain joins TRBV5-8 and TRBJ2-5; no clear D gene. The CDR3 runs 14 residues. V lost 1 base and J 4 bases, leaving 11 bases between the germline ends. Germline CDR1 is SGHTS and CDR2 is YDEGEE. CDR3 coding DNA: TGTGCCAGCAGCTTGCTAGTTTTGGGAGAGACCCAGTACTTC. It yields the protein CASSLLVLGETQYF.

The rearrangement links TRBV19 to TRBJ1-1, with no clear D. CDR1 and CDR2 (germline): LNHDA, SQIVND (reference sequence). The CDR3 contains 13 residues. Trimming took 3 bases from V and 2 from J, leaving 7 bases between them. The CDR3 bases are TGTGCCAGTAGTATCAGGTATAACACTGAAGCTTTCTTT. It yields the protein CASSIRYNTEAFF.

The V gene is TRBV11-2, the J gene TRBJ2-1; D gene uncertain. Trimming pared 3 bases from V and 12 bases from J, leaving 12 bases between. The CDR3 consists of 12 residues. From germline, CDR1 is SGHAT and CDR2 FQNNGV. Written as DNA, the CDR3 is TGTGCCAGCAGCTTGGCTCGGAAGGGGCAGTTCTTC. This sequence encodes CASSLARKGQFF.

The V and J genes are TRBV19 and TRBJ2-4; 12 bases align to TRBD2. The germline V gene encodes CDR1 LNHDA and CDR2 SQIVND (reference sequence). V lost 10 bases, J lost 0 bases, and 10 bases stayed unmatched. The length of the CDR3 is 17 residues. The CDR3 is CATNPRTSGEAKNIQYF. As DNA, the CDR3 is TGTGCCACCAACCCCAGGACTAGCGGGGAAGCCAAAAACATTCAGTACTTC.

The chain links TRBV6-6 to TRBJ2-3; 7 bases fit TRBD2. Germline CDR1 and CDR2: MNHNY and SVGAGI (reference sequence). The CDR3 totals 15 residues. The junction had 8 bases not matched to a gene; V was cut back by 8 bases and J by 0 bases. Here the CDR3 reads CASQNSAGSTDTQYF. The CDR3 nucleotides read TGTGCCAGCCAAAACTCAGCGGGGAGCACAGATACGCAGTATTTT.

This clone has a single count. CDR3 bases: TGTGCCAGCAGTGAGACAGGAGCAATGAACACTGAAGCTTTCTTT. It codes for CASSETGAMNTEAFF. The J gene is TRBJ1-1, the V gene TRBV25-1, with D perhaps matching TRBD1 (6 bases). CDR3 length: 15 amino acids. Trimming took 3 bases from V and 0 from J, leaving 11 bases between them. Germline V gene lookup returns CDR1 MGHDK and CDR2 SYGVNS.

The rearrangement uses TRBV2 and TRBJ2-3, with 11 nucleotides matching TRBD2. CDR3 length equals 16 residues. Trimming cost V 6 bases and J 1 base; bases outside gene matches: 6. Germline CDR1 and CDR2: SNHLY and FYNNEI. CDR3 nucleotides: TGTGCCAGCAGGGTACTAGCGGGGGTCCGCACAGATACGCAGTATTTT. Protein product: CASRVLAGVRTDTQYF.

The V gene is TRBV6-6, the J gene TRBJ1-3; D is perhaps TRBD1 (6 bases). The length of the CDR3 is 13 residues. CDR1 and CDR2 (germline): MNHNY, SVGAGI (reference sequence). V was pared by 5 bases and J by 8 bases, with 13 bases between. DNA for the CDR3: TGTGCCAGCAGTAATCGACAGGCGGACACCATATATTTT. It specifies CASSNRQADTIYF.